This TCR beta chain was sequenced for a study of identical twins. Study-wide results and caveats: Cord blood's abundant beta clonotypes had fewer insertions, unlike memory repertoires.

TCRdb reprocessed the 5' RACE reads with MiXCR, giving one entry per CDR3 protein. The data contain about 240,000 distinct CDR3 sequences, 7.5% of them seen just once; the ten biggest clones take up under 6.5%. CDR3 size: 13 residues. V was pared by 4 bases and J by 6 bases, with 11 bases between. This clonotype showed up just a few times. Antigen unknown. The sample was also reused in another study, on yellow fever vaccine responses in identical twins.

V is TRBV12-3 or TRBV12-4 and J is TRBJ2-3, with TRBD2 as a possible D gene (6 bases). This receptor was identified in a woman aged 18-29 years in good health. Sequenced material: CD8+ T cells sorted from blood. DNA for the CDR3: TGTGCCAGCAGTTGGGTGGGGGGTGATACGCAGTATTTT. Translating gives CASSWVGGDTQYF.